This T cell receptor beta chain was recovered during a study of T cells in Graves' hyperthyroidism and ophthalmopathy. Study observations and caveats: Ophthalmopathy got predicted by the model a median around 6.8 months before its onset. From stable hyperthyroidism, ophthalmopathy was set apart by a 13 V-J model.

Authors of the study amplified TCR beta CDR3 regions from RNA transcripts. The HTBI primer set drove a first-round RT-PCR of the TCR CDR3. TCRdb itself ran the multiplex PCR reads through MiXCR, one entry per CDR3 protein. The data contain fewer than 450,000 distinct CDR3 sequences, approximately 18% of them singletons. The CDR3 is made up of 11 amino acids. The germline V and J ends were trimmed by 2 bases and 9 bases, with 6 bases remaining between them. Looked up from germline, CDR1 is SGHRS and CDR2 is YFSETQ. Those patients with uncontrolled infection, other autoimmune disease, pregnancy or lactation were excluded. This clonotype was counted at least ten times. Its antigen is unknown.

Sequencing was done on a sample of blood. The TCR originated in a woman in her 30s with Graves' hyperthyroidism that later progressed to Graves' ophthalmopathy. This chain joins TRBV5-1 and TRBJ2-1; D is perhaps TRBD2 (5 bases). Here the CDR3 reads CASSFAGEQFF. CDR3 bases: TGCGCCAGCAGCTTCGCGGGTGAGCAGTTCTTC.